This T cell receptor (beta chain) was sequenced during a study of technical replicates of blood from a handful of donors. The repertoire was sequenced with immunoSEQ multiplex PCR; TCRdb's copy has only in-frame clones and lacks some. The table includes 84,000 or so clones, just over 90% detected once. Germline loops: CDR1 KGHSH, CDR2 LQKENI. This CDR3 contains 16 residues. The ends lost 0 bases at V and 7 bases at J; junction bases unmatched: 6. Sequencing used T cells isolated from PBMCs. The receptor's source is a human donor in good health. V and J are TRBV18 and TRBJ2-2, with TRBD1 matching over 9 bases. The chain's CDR3 is CASSPPGQGSVGELFF. The CDR3 DNA reads as TGTGCCAGCTCACCACCCGGACAGGGGAGCGTCGGGGAGCTGTTTTTT.